The 8 T cell receptor beta chains listed next were all sequenced from one sample in a study of blood T cell repertoires in COVID-19 (dated by TCRdb to about 2020). The method behind the library was the immunoSEQ multiplex PCR assay. Held by TCRdb, this immuneACCESS table contains in-frame sequences only and omits some clones. Under half of the omission traces to an unresolved V gene where checked; the cause of the rest is unknown. For this sample the table gives about 280,000 clones, of which under 90% were detected only once. The top ten hold roughly 10% of the sample. The specimen sequenced was peripheral blood. The source of these receptors is a woman aged 50 to 60 who had recovered from COVID-19.

This clone has just a few counts. V and J are TRBV18 and TRBJ1-2; D ambiguous. The CDR3 has 14 residues. CDR1 is KGHSH, CDR2 LQKENI, per germline. V was cut by 6 bases and J by 7 bases, with 18 bases left in between. CDR3 sequence reads: CASSADWNYGGYTF. CDR3 nucleotides: TGTGCCAGCTCTGCAGACTGGAACTATGGTGGCTACACCTTC. Filled out from reference TRBV18 and TRBJ1-2, the complete variable domain reads NAGVMQNPRHLVRRRGQEARLRCSPMKGHSHVYWYRQLPEEGLKFMVYLQKENIIDESGMPKERFSAEFPKEGPSILRIQQVVRGDSAAYFCASSADWNYGGYTFGSGTRLTVV.

This clone was seen a single time. V usage is TRBV15 and J usage is TRBJ1-2, with a tentative D call TRBD1 (6 bases). The CDR3 contains 14 residues. Germline loops: CDR1 LNHNV, CDR2 YYDKDF (reference sequence). With 5 bases removed from V and 4 bases from J, the gap between germline ends came to 14 bases. The CDR3 is CATSEQRGAYGYTF. In nucleotides, the CDR3 is TGTGCCACCAGCGAGCAACGGGGGGCCTATGGCTACACCTTC.

The chain carries TRBV14 and TRBJ2-1, with 13 bases identical to TRBD2. The CDR3 is 20 amino acids. Trimming cost V 0 bases and J 4 bases; bases outside gene matches: 12. Germline V lookup: CDR1 SGHDN, CDR2 FVKESK. CDR3 sequence reads: CASSQDRLAGGRSIYNEQFF. CDR3 DNA: TGTGCCAGCAGCCAAGATCGACTAGCGGGAGGCCGATCGATTTACAATGAGCAGTTCTTC. Together with reference TRBV14 and TRBJ2-1, the CDR3 gives the full variable domain: EAGVTQFPSHSVIEKGQTVTLRCDPISGHDNLYWYRRVMGKEIKFLLHFVKESKQDESGMPNNRFLAERTGGTYSTLKVQPAELEDSGVYFCASSQDRLAGGRSIYNEQFFGPGTRLTVL.

This clone was found a few times. V is TRBV30 and J is TRBJ2-5; D remains ambiguous. Germline values: CDR1 GTSNPN, CDR2 SVGIG (reference sequence). CDR3 length equals 13 residues. V lost 0 bases and J 7 bases, leaving 12 bases between the germline ends. The CDR3 loop is CAWSVPSVGTQYF. DNA of the CDR3: TGTGCCTGGAGTGTACCCAGCGTGGGGACCCAGTACTTC.

The chain uses TRBV28 and TRBJ1-6; 8 bases line up with TRBD1. The ends lost 2 bases at V and 9 bases at J; junction bases unmatched: 9. This CDR3 spans 16 amino acids. From germline, CDR1 is MDHEN and CDR2 SYDVKM. DNA of the CDR3: TGTGCCAGCAGTTTAGTGGGCAGGGGGCTAGTTTCACCCCTCCACTTT. It translates to CASSLVGRGLVSPLHF.

V and J are TRBV12-3 or TRBV12-4 and TRBJ1-2; 7 nucleotides align to TRBD1. Trimming removed 1 base from V and 8 bases from J; junction bases left unmatched: 4. This CDR3 region has 13 residues. CDR3 in amino acids: CASSLGQGVGYTF. The DNA for the CDR3 is TGTGCCAGCAGTTTAGGGCAGGGGGTCGGCTACACCTTC.

This sequence joins TRBV18 and TRBJ2-1; TRBD1 agrees at 10 bases. Trimming took 4 bases from V and 4 from J; bases not matched to a gene: 10. The germline CDR1 and CDR2 sequences are KGHSH and LQKENI. The CDR3 spans 17 residues. CDR3 region: CASSLTSTGGLYNEQFF. The CDR3, as DNA: TGTGCCAGCTCACTGACATCGACAGGGGGCCTGTACAATGAGCAGTTCTTC.

The gene calls are TRBV6-5 and TRBJ2-1; D uncertain. CDR1 and CDR2 from the germline V gene are MNHEY and SVGAGI. The CDR3 runs to 13 residues. Trimming removed 2 bases from V and 5 bases from J, with 7 bases in between. DNA for the CDR3: TGTGCCAGCAGTTACCGAACTCACAATGAGCAGTTCTTC. Its protein product is CASSYRTHNEQFF.